These 3 T cell receptor beta chains share one sample of origin, sequenced in a study of T cell changes during pregnancy in multiple sclerosis. Profiling relied on immunoSEQ multiplex PCR, and the TCRdb table lists in-frame clones only, not all of them. The repertoire holds around 44,000 clones, with 88% as singletons. Sequencing used CD4+ T cells from peripheral blood mononuclear cells, obtained in the second trimester of pregnancy. These receptors all stem from a female donor with multiple sclerosis, enrolled in a pregnancy study.

The V and J genes are TRBV5-1 and TRBJ1-5; TRBD1 matches 9 bases. This CDR3 is built from 17 residues. The J segment lost 3 bases and the V segment lost 1 base, leaving 8 bases of the junction unmatched. Germline CDR1 SGHRS, CDR2 YFSETQ. CDR3 in amino acids: CASSLFPGQGSNQPQHF. The CDR3 DNA sequence: TGCGCCAGCAGCTTGTTCCCGGGACAGGGTTCCAATCAGCCCCAGCATTTT.

The gene calls are TRBV27 and TRBJ1-3; D is possibly TRBD1 (5 bases). Germline V gene lookup returns CDR1 MNHEY and CDR2 SMNVEV (reference sequence). Trimming stripped 4 bases from V and 4 bases from J, with 14 bases between. The length of the CDR3 is 15 residues. The CDR3 sequence: CASSYKGIGGNTIYF. The CDR3 DNA is TGTGCCAGCAGTTACAAGGGGATCGGAGGAAACACCATATATTTT.

The V gene is TRBV4-3, the J gene TRBJ2-7, with 9 bases fitting TRBD2. The CDR3 is made up of 15 amino acids. Germline assignment: CDR1 LGHNA and CDR2 YSLEER. Unmatched junction bases numbered 9, after V lost 3 bases and J lost 6 bases. CDR3: CASSQTSGPPGEQYF. The CDR3 nucleotides read TGCGCCAGCAGCCAGACTAGCGGACCCCCCGGCGAGCAGTACTTC.